This TCR beta chain was observed in a study of CD8 T cells in Susac syndrome. The length of the CDR3 is 13 residues. The V and J ends lost 2 bases and 6 bases respectively, with 12 bases between them. CDR1 is GTSNPN and CDR2 is SVGIG in the germline V gene (reference sequence). An input of roughly 0.5 to 1 ug of RNA was subjected to reverse transcription using random hexamers. TCRdb reanalysed the immunoSEQ multiplex PCR reads using MiXCR and keeps one entry per CDR3 protein. The sample has roughly 180,000 distinct CDR3 sequences; around 94% are singletons. V gene TRBV30 combines with J gene TRBJ2-3; D perhaps matches TRBD2 (6 bases). This receptor was taken from a human donor in good health. Material: CD4+ T cells from PBMCs. CDR3 DNA sequence: TGTGCCTGGAGTCCCGGTGGGGGGGATACGCAGTATTTT. This gives the protein CAWSPGGGDTQYF.